One T cell receptor beta chain is described in this entry. The CDR3 has 14 amino acids. Losses at the gene ends were 2 bases for V and 9 bases for J; bases not matched to a gene: 10. Looked up from germline, CDR1 is DFQATT and CDR2 is SNEGSKA (reference sequence). Specified time point: newly diagnosed GD, antithyroid drugs for less than 3 months. Scientists built the TCR library using RNA that was extracted from PBMCs. The sample is drawn from a study of regulatory T cells in long-lasting Graves disease. Sequencing libraries for TCR beta were prepared with iRepertoire HTBI primers and Arm-PCR of CDR3 regions. Original analysis: Across samples, 60 or so TRBV and about 15 TRBJ segments were found. TCRdb ran MiXCR on the multiplex PCR reads and lists one entry per CDR3 protein. V and J calls and clone size were set by TCRdb, not the authors. The sample gives roughly 560,000 distinct CDR3 sequences, approximately 12% of which show up once; about 8.9% is in the top ten.

The same data also went into a second study, on T cells in Graves' hyperthyroidism and ophthalmopathy. That study adds: A set of HTBI primers served as the primers for a first-round RT-PCR of the TCR CDR3.

The source of this sequence is a woman aged 25 to 39 with Graves disease. The rearrangement uses TRBV20-1 and TRBJ2-7; 10 nucleotides agree with TRBD1. This specimen consisted of peripheral blood mononuclear cells (PBMCs), obtained at new diagnosis, from a patient treated with antithyroid drugs. The CDR3 coding sequence is TGCAGTGCTAGACAATCTGGACAGGGGGGTAGGCAGTACTTC. Translation gives CSARQSGQGGRQYF.